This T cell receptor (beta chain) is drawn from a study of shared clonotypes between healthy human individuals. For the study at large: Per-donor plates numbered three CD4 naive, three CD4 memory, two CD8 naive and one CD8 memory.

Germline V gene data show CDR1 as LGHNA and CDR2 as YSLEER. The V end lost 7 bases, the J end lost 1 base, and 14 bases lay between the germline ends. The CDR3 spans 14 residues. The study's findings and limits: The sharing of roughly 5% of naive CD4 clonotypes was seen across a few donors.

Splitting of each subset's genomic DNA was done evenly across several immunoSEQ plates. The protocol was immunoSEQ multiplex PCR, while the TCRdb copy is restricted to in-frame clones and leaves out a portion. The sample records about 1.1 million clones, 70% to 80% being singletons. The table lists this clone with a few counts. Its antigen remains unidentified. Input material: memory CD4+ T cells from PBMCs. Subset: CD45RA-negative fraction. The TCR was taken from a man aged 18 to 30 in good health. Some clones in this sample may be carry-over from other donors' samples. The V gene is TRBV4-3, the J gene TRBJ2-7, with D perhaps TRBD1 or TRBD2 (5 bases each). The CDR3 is CASTWDLGSYEQYF. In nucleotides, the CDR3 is TGCGCCAGCACCTGGGACCTTGGATCCTACGAGCAGTACTTC.